Included here is one T cell receptor beta chain sequence, with context. Its antigen is still unknown. The CDR3 sequence is 11 residues long. V lost 6 bases and J 7 bases, leaving 7 bases between the germline ends. The germline V gene encodes CDR1 WSHSY and CDR2 SAAADI. This sample stems from a study of CD8 T cells in ankylosing spondylitis. Study results and limitations: For ankylosing spondylitis blood, a TCR beta motif of 7 or 8 highly homologous variants appeared characteristic. A subset of motif variants has previously been described in the synovial fluid and blood of reactive arthritis.

TCRdb processed the 5' RACE reads anew with MiXCR; each CDR3 protein has one entry. The sample has some 800,000 distinct CDR3 sequences; 12% are singletons. This clonotype was sampled from a male donor with ankylosing spondylitis. The chain joins TRBV10-2 to TRBJ2-1; D is undetermined. The sequencing sample was made of blood, either unsorted or a sorted T cell fraction (not recorded which). DNA for the CDR3: TGCGCCAGCAGCGACAATAATGAGCAGTTCTTC. It translates to CASSDNNEQFF.